The 24 T cell receptor beta chains below all came from one sample that was sequenced in a study of tumor-infiltrating lymphocytes in primary liver carcinoma. RNA isolated from unsorted whole blood supplied the blood RNA, with germline DNA also extracted. Starting from 500 ng of total RNA, TCR beta cDNA was produced with a primer in the constant region. Slightly modified ARM-PCR, run as three nested multiplex PCR rounds, produced the TCR beta libraries. The opening two PCR rounds, nine to eleven cycles each, paired TRBV1-TRBV30 forward primers with a C-beta reverse primer. One entry per CDR3 protein results from TCRdb running MiXCR on the multiplex PCR reads. This table has just over 300,000 distinct CDR3 sequences, nearly 60% appearing once. The specimen was peripheral blood. These TCRs come from a woman between 25 and 40 years old with primary liver carcinoma and hepatitis B virus infection.

To note about this clonotype: A much larger clone differs by one base, so this may be a read error. The chain has TRBV29-1 and TRBJ2-5; no firm D call. V lost 6 bases and J 1 base, leaving 15 bases between the germline ends. Looked up from germline, CDR1 is SQVTM and CDR2 is ANQGSEA. The CDR3 contains 14 residues. CDR3 residues: CSVSFQRRQETQYF. DNA for the CDR3: TGCAGCGTCTCCTTCCAGAGGCGCCAAGAGACCCAGTACTTC.

This sequence joins TRBV30 and TRBJ2-2, with D unclear. V was cut by 2 bases and J by 3 bases, with 13 bases left in between. The CDR3 is made up of 15 amino acids. Germline CDR1 and CDR2: GTSNPN and SVGIG (reference sequence). CDR3 region: CAWSRWAADTGELFF. The CDR3 DNA sequence: TGTGCCTGGAGTCGTTGGGCCGCGGACACCGGGGAGCTGTTTTTT. Filled out from reference TRBV30 and TRBJ2-2, the complete variable domain reads SQTIHQWPATLVQPVGSPLSLECTVEGTSNPNLYWYRQAAGRGLQLLFYSVGIGQISSEVPQNLSASRPQDRQFILSSKKLLLSDSGFYLCAWSRWAADTGELFFGEGSRLTVL.

The V and J genes are TRBV6-5 and TRBJ2-1; the match to TRBD2 covers 14 bases. J was trimmed by 8 bases and V by 4 bases; bases with no gene match: 10. The CDR3 is made up of 17 amino acids. The germline gives CDR1 MNHEY, CDR2 SVGAGI. The CDR3 reads CASSSALGTSGRHEQFF. The CDR3 DNA reads TGTGCCAGCAGTTCCGCGCTGGGGACTAGCGGGAGACATGAGCAGTTCTTC.

This clonotype has more than one count but fewer than ten. V is TRBV28 and J is TRBJ1-6; 8 nucleotides line up with TRBD1. J lost 10 bases, V lost 4 bases, and 9 bases had no gene match. CDR1 is MDHEN and CDR2 is SYDVKM in the germline V gene. CDR3 length: 15 amino acids. In DNA, the CDR3 is TGTGCCAGCAGTTCCACCGGGACAGGTCTCTCACCCCTCCACTTT. Translation: CASSSTGTGLSPLHF.

The chain uses TRBV11-2 and TRBJ1-2; D perhaps matches TRBD1 (6 bases). Germline assignment: CDR1 SGHAT and CDR2 FQNNGV. V was shortened by 7 bases and J by 6 bases, with 12 bases between the two germline ends. CDR3 length: 12 amino acids. CDR3 in amino acids: CASKGQNHGYTF. For the CDR3, the DNA is TGTGCCAGCAAGGGACAAAACCATGGCTACACCTTC.

In its sample, this clonotype was seen a few times. This may arise from a read error, as a much more abundant clone is one base away. The chain has TRBV12-3 or TRBV12-4 and TRBJ2-6, with D uncertain. The length of the CDR3 is 14 residues. With 7 bases removed from V and 4 bases from J, the gap between germline ends came to 11 bases. As DNA, the CDR3 is TGTGCCAGCATTCCTAGGTCCGGGGCCAACGTCCTGACTTTC. Its translation: CASIPRSGANVLTF.

Comment on this clonotype: Being one base from a much bigger clone, this may be a read error. V gene TRBV29-1 combines with J gene TRBJ1-1; D gene uncertain. CDR1 is SQVTM and CDR2 is ANQGSEA in the germline V gene. This CDR3 has 12 amino acids. The CDR3 DNA is TGCAGCGTTGTAATTGGATTCACTGAAGCTCTCTTT. As protein: CSVVIGFTEALF.

The rearrangement uses TRBV4-2 and TRBJ2-2; maybe TRBD2 (5 bases). Germline lookup yields CDR1 LGHNA and CDR2 YNFKEQ. The CDR3 has 14 amino acids. V lost 6 bases to trimming and J lost 5 bases, with 13 bases between them. This CDR3 is CASRLEDVTGELFF. Here the CDR3 DNA reads TGTGCCAGCAGGTTGGAGGACGTAACCGGGGAGCTGTTTTTT.

Of note for this clonotype: Compared with germline, one end of the junction differs, possibly owing to a read error. J is TRBJ1-1 and V is TRBV6-1; D is possibly TRBD1 (5 bases). Looked up from germline, CDR1 is MNHNS and CDR2 is SASEGT. CDR3 length equals 16 residues. The chain's CDR3 is CTSSEALLGVSTEAFF. The CDR3 DNA reads TGTACCAGCAGTGAAGCGCTTCTGGGGGTAAGCACTGAAGCTTTCTTT.

The chain couples TRBV5-6 to TRBJ2-5, with 11 bases aligning to TRBD2. V was pared by 2 bases and J by 9 bases, with 9 bases of the junction left unmatched. CDR1 and CDR2 (germline): SGHDT, YYEEEE. This CDR3 contains 15 residues. This CDR3 reads CASSLLAGAVGAQYF. DNA for the CDR3: TGTGCCAGCAGCTTACTAGCGGGAGCGGTAGGGGCCCAGTACTTC.

This clonotype occurred once. Since a much larger clone is just one base distant, this may be a read error. The chain couples TRBV29-1 to TRBJ2-2; TRBD2 aligns across 9 bases. CDR1 is SQVTM, CDR2 ANQGSEA, per germline. The CDR3 runs 17 residues. This CDR3 reads CSVVIGSGSGGTGEPFF. For the CDR3, the DNA is TGCAGCGTTGTGATAGGTAGCGGGAGTGGGGGCACCGGGGAGCCGTTTTTT.

The chain has TRBV4-2 and TRBJ2-4; D not resolved. CDR3 length: 17 amino acids. The ends were cut back, 0 bases at V and 1 base at J, with 13 bases in the middle. The germline V gene has CDR1 LGHNA and CDR2 YNFKEQ. The chain's CDR3 is CASSQDPSNGAKNIQYF. CDR3 bases: TGTGCCAGCAGCCAAGATCCGTCAAACGGGGCCAAAAACATTCAGTACTTC.

V usage is TRBV28 and J usage is TRBJ1-5; D not certain. CDR3 length: 13 residues. Trimming removed 1 base at V and 4 bases at J, with 5 bases between. In germline, CDR1 is MDHEN, CDR2 SYDVKM. The chain's CDR3 is CASSLLPNQPQHF. The DNA for the CDR3 is TGTGCCAGCAGTTTATTACCAAATCAGCCCCAGCATTTT.

A note on this clonotype: At one end the junction does not follow the germline gene, possibly because of a read error. The chain recombines TRBV10-3 with TRBJ2-7, with D tentatively TRBD1 (5 bases). Germline-derived CDR1 and CDR2 are ENHRY and SYGVKD. CDR3 size: 14 residues. The CDR3 is CVISETVSRYEQYF. CDR3 coding DNA: TGTGTCATCAGTGAGACAGTCAGTCGCTACGAGCAGTACTTC.

In this sample, this clonotype turned up a few times. This rearrangement joins TRBV12-3 or TRBV12-4 to TRBJ1-3; D is ambiguous. With 7 bases removed from V and 3 bases from J, the gap between germline ends came to 7 bases. This CDR3 has 12 residues. The DNA for the CDR3 is TGTGCCAGCACCCACAGTGGAAACACCATATATTTT. Translation gives CASTHSGNTIYF.

On this clonotype: At one of its ends the junction is not consistent with the germline gene, which may arise from a read error. V gene TRBV11-2 combines with J gene TRBJ2-2; 7 bases fit TRBD2. This CDR3 is 17 amino acids long. Per germline, CDR1 SGHAT and CDR2 FQNNGV. CDR3 sequence reads: CASSFRGSGRATGELLF. Written as DNA, the CDR3 is TGTGCCAGCAGCTTCCGGGGGTCGGGGAGGGCCACTGGGGAGCTGCTTTTT.

As for this clonotype: No conserved phenylalanine or tryptophan is present at the end of the CDR3, so a read error is the likely explanation. This rearrangement joins TRBV11-3 to TRBJ2-2; D remains unclear. Trimming shortened V by 9 bases and J by 1 base, and 12 bases separated the two germline ends. The V gene's germline CDR1 is SGHNT and CDR2 YENEEA. The CDR3 sequence is 14 residues long. The chain's CDR3 is CASSEARNTGELFS. DNA for the CDR3: TGTGCCAGTTCCGAGGCGCGGAACACCGGGGAGCTGTTTTCT.

Concerning this clonotype: The junction departs from the called germline gene at one end, perhaps through a read error. The CDR3 loop reads CASSARADYEKPQHF. In DNA form, the CDR3 reads TGTGCCAGCAGTGCCCGGGCCGATTATGAAAAGCCCCAGCATTTC. This rearrangement joins TRBV6-1 to TRBJ1-5; D is undetermined. The V gene's germline CDR1 is MNHNS and CDR2 SASEGT. This CDR3 is 15 amino acids long.

This clonotype was recorded many times. The chain carries TRBV28 and TRBJ2-7; TRBD2 aligns across 9 bases. The germline V gene encodes CDR1 MDHEN and CDR2 SYDVKM. This CDR3 comprises 16 residues. Unmatched junction bases numbered 12, after V lost 5 bases and J lost 4 bases. The DNA for the CDR3 is TGTGCCAGCAGTCCCATCCTGGGCGGGGGGGTATACGAGCAGTACTTC. Residues: CASSPILGGGVYEQYF.

The chain is built from TRBV13 and TRBJ1-1, with D unclear. The germline gives CDR1 PRHDT, CDR2 FYEKMQ (reference sequence). Trimming removed 5 bases from V and 6 bases from J, with 25 bases in between. The CDR3 length is 17 residues. For the CDR3, the DNA is TGTGCCAGCAGCCCCACAGCCGGGCAGCCGCACCCCTCTGAAGCTTTCTTT. Its protein is CASSPTAGQPHPSEAFF. Full variable domain (missing parts from reference TRBV13 and TRBJ1-1): AAGVIQSPRHLIKEKRETATLKCYPIPRHDTVYWYQQGPGQDPQFLISFYEKMQSDKGSIPDRFSAQQFSDYHSELNMSSLELGDSALYFCASSPTAGQPHPSEAFFGQGTRLTVV.

In this sample, this clonotype turned up many times. This chain joins TRBV11-2 and TRBJ2-7; TRBD1 agrees at 7 bases. Germline lookup yields CDR1 SGHAT and CDR2 FQNNGV. The J segment lost 0 bases and the V segment lost 5 bases, leaving 4 bases of the junction unmatched. There are 14 residues in the CDR3. DNA of the CDR3: TGTGCCAGCAGCCCAACAGGGGCCTCCTACGAGCAGTACTTC. It is translated as CASSPTGASYEQYF.

Points on this clonotype: A junction boundary mismatches the germline segment, possibly from a read error. J is TRBJ2-1 and V is TRBV14; possible D gene TRBD2, 5 bases. Germline CDR1 SGHDN, CDR2 FVKESK. The CDR3 runs to 16 residues. CDR3 residues: CVSSHPPSSYYNEQFF. CDR3 coding DNA: TGTGTCAGCAGCCACCCCCCTAGCTCATACTACAATGAGCAGTTCTTC.

Only a few counts were recorded for this clonotype. The CDR3 spells CASSYFEQGAGGYTF. The CDR3 DNA follows: TGTGCCAGCAGTTACTTCGAACAGGGGGCTGGGGGCTACACCTTC. The V gene is TRBV6-5, the J gene TRBJ1-2; 9 positions agree with TRBD1. This CDR3 has 15 amino acids. J gave up 8 bases and V 1 base, and 8 bases lay outside the gene matches. Germline-derived CDR1 and CDR2 are MNHEY and SVGAGI.

This clonotype was counted many times. The J gene is TRBJ2-3, the V gene TRBV11-1; 7 bases match TRBD1. The CDR3 is made up of 15 amino acids. Germline V gene lookup returns CDR1 SGHAT and CDR2 FQDESV (reference sequence). J lost 2 bases, V lost 5 bases, and 7 bases had no gene match. CDR3 DNA sequence: TGTGCCAGCAGCCCCCGGGACAGAGACACAGATACGCAGTATTTT. Residues: CASSPRDRDTDTQYF. Drawing the rest from reference TRBV11-1 and TRBJ2-3, the complete variable domain is EAEVAQSPRYKITEKSQAVAFWCDPISGHATLYWYRQILGQGPELLVQFQDESVVDDSQLPKDRFSAERLKGVDSTLKIQPAELGDSAMYLCASSPRDRDTDTQYFGPGTRLTVL.